Sequencing of this T cell receptor beta chain was carried out in a study of T cell repertoires in cytomegalovirus infection. TCRdb reprocessed the reads with MiXCR, giving one entry per CDR3 protein. The sample lists approximately 910,000 distinct CDR3 sequences; roughly 30% were seen once. This clonotype was counted between two and nine times. The target antigen is unknown. CDR3 size: 17 residues. Trimming took 7 bases from V and 2 from J; bases not matched to a gene: 13. From germline, CDR1 is MNHEY and CDR2 SVGEGT. J is TRBJ1-1 and V is TRBV6-2 or TRBV6-3, with 10 bases fitting TRBD1. The clonotype originates from a human donor in good health (CMV status not recorded). Some clones in this sample may be carry-over from other donors' samples. The sequencing here drew on cultured CD8+ T cells from PBMCs, taken from culture after CMV antigen stimulation. CDR3: CASNPGQGGWVNTEAFF. The CDR3 DNA reads TGTGCCAGCAACCCCGGACAGGGGGGATGGGTAAACACTGAAGCTTTCTTT.